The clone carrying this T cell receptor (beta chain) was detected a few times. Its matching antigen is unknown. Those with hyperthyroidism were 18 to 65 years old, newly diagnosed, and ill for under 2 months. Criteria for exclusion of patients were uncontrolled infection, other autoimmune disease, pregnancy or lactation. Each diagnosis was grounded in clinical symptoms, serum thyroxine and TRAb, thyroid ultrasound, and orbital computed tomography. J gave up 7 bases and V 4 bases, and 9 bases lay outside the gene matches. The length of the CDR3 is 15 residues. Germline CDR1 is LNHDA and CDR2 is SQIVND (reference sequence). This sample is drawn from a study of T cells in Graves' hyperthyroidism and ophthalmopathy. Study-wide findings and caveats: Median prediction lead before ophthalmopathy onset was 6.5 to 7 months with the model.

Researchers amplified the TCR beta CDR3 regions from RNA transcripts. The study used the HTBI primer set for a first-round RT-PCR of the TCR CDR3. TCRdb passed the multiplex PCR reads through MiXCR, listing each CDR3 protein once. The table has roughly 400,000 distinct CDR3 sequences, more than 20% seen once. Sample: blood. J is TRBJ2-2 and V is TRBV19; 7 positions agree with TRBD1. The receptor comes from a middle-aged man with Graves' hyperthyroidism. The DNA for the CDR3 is TGTGCCAGTAGTAAGGGGACAGCCGGGAACGGGGAGCTGTTTTTT. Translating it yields CASSKGTAGNGELFF. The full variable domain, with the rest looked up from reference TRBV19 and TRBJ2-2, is DGGITQSPKYLFRKEGQNVTLSCEQNLNHDAMYWYRQDPGQGLRLIYYSQIVNDFQKGDIAEGYSVSREKKESFPLTVTSAQKNPTAFYLCASSKGTAGNGELFFGEGSRLTVL.